This is a list of T cell receptor beta chains from one sample in a study of CD8 T cell repertoires and HIV-1 epitope variants. Clones were sequenced by immunoSEQ multiplex PCR, and TCRdb holds only the in-frame ones, with some missing. The profile shows 4,500 to 5,000 clones, about 70% of them singletons. What these receptors recognize is not known. The specimen sequenced was cultured CD8+ T cells derived from PBMCs. The receptors were gathered from a male donor with HIV. The CDR3 runs from the conserved cysteine through the conserved F or W. The order of the fields is CDR3 protein, CDR3 DNA, clone size, J gene, D gene, V gene. D genes are given only for firm matches. Clone size is not always given. Where it is, it says once, few, many or a class for expanded clones.

CASSLAGSYNEQFF	TGTGCCAGCAGCTTAGCAGGGTCCTACAATGAGCAGTTCTTC	NA	TRBJ2-1	NA	TRBV11-2
CASSQGPPGVNTGELFF	TGTGCCAGCAGTCAGGGGCCGCCCGGGGTGAACACCGGGGAGCTGTTTTTT	once	TRBJ2-2	NA	TRBV2
CASSPQGGADGYTF	TGTGCCAGCAGCCCTCAAGGGGGCGCGGATGGCTACACCTTC	once	TRBJ1-2	TRBD1	TRBV6-6
CASSQAGTGSNEQFF	TGCGCCAGCAGCCAAGCCGGGACAGGGTCTAATGAGCAGTTCTTC	NA	TRBJ2-1	TRBD1	TRBV4-1
CASSSDRVKPLASYEQYF	TGTGCCAGCAGTTCGGACAGGGTAAAACCCCTGGCCTCCTACGAGCAGTACTTC	NA	TRBJ2-7	TRBD1	TRBV28
CASWDLTEQFF	TGTGCCAGCTGGGACTTGACTGAGCAGTTCTTC	NA	TRBJ2-1	NA	TRBV6-6
CASSQDTGGRSYEQYF	TGCGCCAGCAGCCAAGATACCGGGGGGAGGTCCTACGAGCAGTACTTC	few	TRBJ2-7	TRBD2	TRBV4-3
CASSVPSGVADTEAFF	TGTGCCAGCAGCGTCCCCTCAGGGGTAGCTGACACTGAAGCTTTCTTT	once	TRBJ1-1	NA	TRBV9
CASSLDGERERDYEQYF	TGTGCCAGCAGTTTGGACGGGGAGCGGGAGAGGGACTACGAGCAGTACTTC	NA	TRBJ2-7	TRBD2	TRBV7-9
CASSFGQGAGEQYF	TGTGCCAGCAGCTTCGGTCAGGGGGCAGGCGAGCAGTACTTC	few	TRBJ2-7	TRBD1	TRBV5-4
CASSLLLAGGPGEQYF	TGTGCCAGCAGTTTACTTCTAGCGGGGGGGCCCGGGGAGCAGTACTTC	NA	TRBJ2-7	TRBD2	TRBV28
CASSLDGGLYDNQPQHF	TGCGCCAGCAGCTTGGATGGGGGGCTGTATGACAATCAGCCCCAGCATTTT	few	TRBJ1-5	NA	TRBV5-1
CASSLLTTGRDSNIQYF	TGTGCCAGCAGTTTACTCACCACCGGACGGGACTCGAACATTCAGTACTTC	NA	TRBJ2-4	NA	TRBV27
CATSAGLLDTQYF	TGTGCCACCAGCGCGGGGTTGTTGGATACGCAGTATTTT	once	TRBJ2-3	NA	TRBV15
CASSRSGTALNTEAFF	TGTGCCAGCAGCCGGAGCGGGACAGCCTTGAACACTGAAGCTTTCTTT	NA	TRBJ1-1	TRBD1	TRBV5-6
CASSPEDGIYEQYF	TGTGCCAGCAGCCCAGAGGACGGTATCTACGAGCAGTACTTC	NA	TRBJ2-7	NA	TRBV9
CASSTHAGLAESSYEQYF	TGTGCCAGTAGTACTCACGCTGGACTAGCGGAAAGCTCCTACGAGCAGTACTTC	NA	TRBJ2-7	TRBD2	TRBV19
CASSLSRGTADNEQFF	TGTGCCAGCAGTTTATCCCGAGGGACCGCCGACAATGAGCAGTTCTTC	NA	TRBJ2-1	NA	TRBV28
CASRPGTGWQETQYF	TGTGCCAGCAGACCCGGGACAGGGTGGCAAGAGACCCAGTACTTC	NA	TRBJ2-5	TRBD1	TRBV7-6
CASSFRGGNYGYTF	TGTGCCAGCAGTTTCCGGGGGGGTAACTATGGCTACACCTTC	NA	TRBJ1-2	NA	TRBV27
CASSLDYRSYEQYF	TGTGCCAGCAGCTTAGACTACAGAAGTTACGAGCAGTACTTC	NA	TRBJ2-7	NA	TRBV7-2
CATSSSLAGLTDTQYF	TGTGCCACCAGCTCCTCCCTAGCGGGGCTCACAGATACGCAGTATTTT	NA	TRBJ2-3	TRBD2	TRBV15
CASSLLGAGTANTGELFF	TGTGCCAGCAGCTTGTTAGGAGCCGGGACAGCGAACACCGGGGAGCTGTTTTTT	NA	TRBJ2-2	TRBD1	TRBV5-6
CASSVVGSSTDTQYF	TGTGCCAGCAGCGTAGTAGGCAGTAGCACAGATACGCAGTATTTT	NA	TRBJ2-3	NA	TRBV9
CASSFSDRGDTEAFF	TGTGCCAGCAGCTTTTCGGACAGGGGGGACACTGAAGCTTTCTTT	once	TRBJ1-1	TRBD1	TRBV7-3
CASSSLDLAISSYNEQFF	TGCGCCAGCAGTTCCCTCGACCTAGCGATTAGCTCCTACAATGAGCAGTTCTTC	few	TRBJ2-1	NA	TRBV5-1
CASSQGGSYNEQFF	TGTGCCAGCAGTCAGGGGGGTTCCTACAATGAGCAGTTCTTC	NA	TRBJ2-1	NA	TRBV27
CASSQDPVELDYGYTF	TGCGCCAGCAGCCAAGATCCCGTCGAACTCGACTATGGCTACACCTTC	NA	TRBJ1-2	NA	TRBV7-9
CASSTNDRGLNEKLFF	TGTGCCAGCAGCACCAACGACAGGGGGCTGAATGAAAAACTGTTTTTT	NA	TRBJ1-4	TRBD1	TRBV28
CASSTDRTFSYNEQFF	TGTGCCAGCAGTACTGACAGAACTTTCTCCTACAATGAGCAGTTCTTC	NA	TRBJ2-1	NA	TRBV28
CASSVSRSRGTTDTQYF	TGTGCCAGCAGCGTATCTCGTTCAAGGGGCACCACAGATACGCAGTATTTT	NA	TRBJ2-3	NA	TRBV9
CASSYFRGQLYEQYF	TGTGCCAGCAGCTACTTCCGGGGCCAATTGTACGAGCAGTACTTC	few	TRBJ2-7	NA	TRBV11-2
CASSKGDRDEAFF	TGTGCCAGCAGCAAAGGGGACAGGGATGAAGCTTTCTTT	NA	TRBJ1-1	TRBD1	TRBV7-9
CASSYSFSGGAGEQFF	TGTGCCAGCAGTTACTCGTTTAGCGGGGGGGCAGGAGAGCAGTTCTTC	once	TRBJ2-1	TRBD2	TRBV6-5
CASSPEGQPYYEQYF	TGTGCCAGCAGCCCAGAGGGACAGCCCTACTACGAGCAGTACTTC	NA	TRBJ2-7	TRBD1	TRBV9
CASSYGGSVEQFF	TGTGCCAGCAGTTACGGGGGGTCTGTTGAGCAGTTCTTC	NA	TRBJ2-1	NA	TRBV6-5
CASSTVDRAESSYNEQFF	TGTGCCAGTAGTACCGTCGACCGGGCCGAGAGCTCCTACAATGAGCAGTTCTTC	NA	TRBJ2-1	NA	TRBV19
CASSPQGGNEQFF	TGTGCCAGCTCACCGCAGGGCGGCAATGAGCAGTTCTTC	NA	TRBJ2-1	NA	TRBV18
CASSEAAGLTDTQYF	TGCGCCAGCAGTGAGGCGGCAGGGCTCACAGATACGCAGTATTTT	NA	TRBJ2-3	NA	TRBV10-2
CASSLVGLVYEQYF	TGTGCCAGCAGCTTAGTGGGACTAGTCTACGAGCAGTACTTC	few	TRBJ2-7	TRBD2	TRBV7-9
CASSPPGGDNTGELFF	TGTGCCAGCAGCCCTCCTGGCGGGGATAACACCGGGGAGCTGTTTTTT	NA	TRBJ2-2	NA	TRBV11-3
CASSLVTEETQYF	TGTGCCAGCAGTTTAGTGACAGAAGAGACCCAGTACTTC	NA	TRBJ2-5	NA	TRBV27